This T cell receptor beta chain stems from a study of response to subunit inactivated influenza vaccine. General observations from the study: It was the authors' suggestion that each seasonal influenza vaccination recruits few new T cells.

Via MiXCR, TCRdb re-called the RT-PCR reads, giving one row per CDR3 protein. The table lists approximately 490,000 distinct CDR3 sequences, 6.5% to 8% of them singletons. This clonotype was seen repeatedly, ten times or more. Its antigen is not known. CDR3 length equals 14 residues. Trimming left V 3 bases short and J 4 bases short, with 10 bases between. Germline V CDR1 and CDR2: SGHTA, FQGNSA. The source was PBMCs from blood, collected roughly 24 months after vaccination. The clonotype comes from a man aged 45-69 years who received an inactivated influenza vaccine. The chain has TRBV7-2 and TRBJ2-1, with D perhaps assigned TRBD1 or TRBD2 (5 bases each). CDR3 bases: TGTGCCAGCAGCTTCGGGGCCCTATACAATGAGCAGTTCTTC. Translated: CASSFGALYNEQFF.